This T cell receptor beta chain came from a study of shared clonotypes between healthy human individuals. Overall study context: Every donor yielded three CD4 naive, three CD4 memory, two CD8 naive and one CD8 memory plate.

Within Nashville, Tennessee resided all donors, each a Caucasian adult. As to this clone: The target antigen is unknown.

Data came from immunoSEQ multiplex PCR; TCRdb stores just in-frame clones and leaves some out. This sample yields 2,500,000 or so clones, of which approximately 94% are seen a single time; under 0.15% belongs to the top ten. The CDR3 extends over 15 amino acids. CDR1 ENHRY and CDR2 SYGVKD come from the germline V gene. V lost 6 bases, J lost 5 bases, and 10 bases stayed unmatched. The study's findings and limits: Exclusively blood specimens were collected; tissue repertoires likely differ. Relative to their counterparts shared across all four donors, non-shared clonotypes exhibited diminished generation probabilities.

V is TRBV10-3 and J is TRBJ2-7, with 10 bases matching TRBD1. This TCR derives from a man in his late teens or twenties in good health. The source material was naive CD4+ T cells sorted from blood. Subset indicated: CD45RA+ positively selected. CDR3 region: CAISNPRDRGNEQYF. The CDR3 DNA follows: TGTGCCATCAGCAACCCGCGGGACAGGGGTAACGAGCAGTACTTC.